The clone carrying this TCR beta chain was picked up a small number of times. The target antigen is unknown. PCR was performed a second time for about 7 to 12 cycles using a sample-barcoded 5' primer and a J-beta primer mix. TCRdb fed the 5' RACE reads into MiXCR, producing one record per CDR3 protein. The sample has about 800,000 distinct CDR3 sequences, roughly 64% seen once. The germline V gene encodes CDR1 DFQATT and CDR2 SNEGSKA (reference sequence). Trimming left V 3 bases short and J 2 bases short, with 9 bases between. CDR3 length equals 13 residues. The sample is drawn from a study of blood T cells in healthy people across ages. Study observations and caveats: Naive T cell percentage strongly correlated with TCR beta diversity. Higher diversity and more naive CD4+ cells were features of long-lived donors, compared to aged donors.

The sequencing input was blood. The origin of this receptor is a man aged 25 to 45 in good health. V and J are TRBV20-1 and TRBJ2-3, with D uncertain. The CDR3 region is CSASGPPTDTQYF. In DNA, the CDR3 is TGCAGTGCTAGTGGTCCACCCACAGATACGCAGTATTTT.